The 22 T cell receptor beta chains below come from one sample, sequenced in a study of CXCR3-negative and CXCR3-positive naive CD8 T cells. UMI-labeled 5' RACE TRB cDNA libraries were prepared from the cells. TCRdb reprocessed the 5' RACE reads, with one entry per CDR3 protein and no DNA. Recorded here are about 28,000 distinct CDR3 sequences; the top ten clones represent about 9.4%. The sample comprised memory CD8+ T cells from blood. These receptors were taken from a human donor in good health. Some clones in this sample may be carry-over from other donors' samples.

The V and J genes are TRBV28 and TRBJ2-7; TCRdb indicates TRBD1, and absent DNA this call remains unverified. The CDR3 totals 17 residues. Per the germline V gene, CDR1 is MDHEN and CDR2 is SYDVKM. The CDR3 region is CASSFPRGGVSFREQYF.

This rearrangement joins TRBV4-3 to TRBJ2-7; TCRdb gives TRBD1 as the D gene, but with no DNA this cannot be confirmed. This CDR3 is built from 16 residues. Germline CDR1 is LGHNA and CDR2 is YSLEER. Here the CDR3 reads CASSQDFGTGSYEQYF.

V gene TRBV5-1 combines with J gene TRBJ2-7; TCRdb gives TRBD1 as the D gene, but with no DNA this cannot be confirmed. Per germline, CDR1 SGHRS and CDR2 YFSETQ. The CDR3 sequence is 16 residues long. The CDR3 reads CASSPSTGFQTYEQYF.

The chain employs TRBV6-5 and TRBJ2-1. From germline, CDR1 is MNHEY and CDR2 SVGAGI. The CDR3 is 12 residues long. The CDR3 reads CASSSLDREQFF.

This chain's CDR3 is CASSPTTPIYEQYF. The genes are TRBV6-2 or TRBV6-3 and TRBJ2-7. The germline gives CDR1 MNHEY, CDR2 SVGEGT. The CDR3 has 14 residues.

This rearrangement joins TRBV5-1 to TRBJ2-5. CDR3 length: 11 amino acids. The germline CDR1 and CDR2 sequences are SGHRS and YFSETQ. Here the CDR3 reads CASSFQETQYF.

The gene calls are TRBV14 and TRBJ1-3; the TCRdb D gene call, TRBD1, has no DNA to confirm it. This CDR3 region has 15 residues. The germline V gene encodes CDR1 SGHDN and CDR2 FVKESK. The CDR3 protein is CASSQDWGYGNTIYF.

This sequence joins TRBV5-6 and TRBJ2-4; TCRdb designates TRBD1, a call that cannot be tested without DNA. The CDR3 consists of 16 residues. Germline V CDR1 and CDR2: SGHDT, YYEEEE. The CDR3 here is CASTTGTQLAKNIQYF.

CDR3 protein: CASSQDRGMTYEQYF. V and J are TRBV4-3 and TRBJ2-7. This CDR3 has 15 amino acids. The germline V gene has CDR1 LGHNA and CDR2 YSLEER.

The chain carries TRBV29-1 and TRBJ2-7. The germline V gene has CDR1 SQVTM and CDR2 ANQGSEA. This CDR3 has 13 residues. The CDR3 reads CSALDRGAYEQYF.

The V gene is TRBV9, the J gene TRBJ1-1. The germline CDR1 and CDR2 sequences are SGDLS and YYNGEE. The CDR3 is made up of 14 amino acids. CDR3 protein: CASSVVAGNTEAFF.

The CDR3: CASRQANTEAFF. The chain employs TRBV25-1 and TRBJ1-1; TCRdb gives TRBD1 as the D gene, but with no DNA this cannot be confirmed. CDR3 size: 12 residues. Germline V lookup: CDR1 MGHDK, CDR2 SYGVNS.

The rearrangement uses TRBV7-8 and TRBJ1-4; the TCRdb call, TRBD1, lacks DNA for checking. From germline, CDR1 is SGHVS and CDR2 FQNEAQ. This CDR3 comprises 15 residues. CDR3 sequence reads: CASSSSDSSNEKLFF.

Frequency places this clonotype as medium-sized. The chain joins TRBV4-1 to TRBJ1-1; TCRdb designates TRBD1, a call that cannot be tested without DNA. This CDR3 is 17 amino acids long. CDR1 is MGHRA and CDR2 is YSYEKL in the germline V gene. This CDR3 is CASSQVWWRDSLTEAFF.

V is TRBV27 and J is TRBJ2-3; TCRdb's assignment of TRBD2 cannot be checked, as there is no DNA. The CDR3 is 16 residues long. Germline CDR1 and CDR2: MNHEY and SMNVEV (reference sequence). The CDR3 protein is CASKPLLTVGTDTQYF.

The chain recombines TRBV2 with TRBJ1-1. CDR1 SNHLY and CDR2 FYNNEI come from the germline V gene. The length of the CDR3 is 16 residues. The CDR3 sequence is CASSEGQMYMNTEAFF.

The V call is TRBV7-2, the J call TRBJ1-1. Looked up from germline, CDR1 is SGHTA and CDR2 is FQGNSA. This CDR3 has 18 amino acids. The CDR3 is CASSPVGGSSLGDTEAFF.

The J gene is TRBJ2-1, the V gene TRBV12-3 or TRBV12-4; no DNA is available, so the TRBD2 call from TCRdb remains unchecked. CDR3 length equals 16 residues. The CDR3 is CASRYAGTSSYNEQFF.

V usage is TRBV10-3 and J usage is TRBJ2-2; the TCRdb call, TRBD1, lacks DNA for checking. The CDR3 spans 15 residues. Per germline, CDR1 ENHRY and CDR2 SYGVKD. The CDR3 loop reads CAISEGTTNTGELFF.

J is TRBJ1-5 and V is TRBV7-9. The CDR3 covers 12 residues. CDR1 and CDR2 (germline): SEHNR, FQNEAQ (reference sequence). The chain's CDR3 is CASSGTDQPQHF.

This chain joins TRBV7-9 and TRBJ2-2; checking the TCRdb D call of TRBD1 is not possible without DNA. The CDR3 is 15 amino acids. Germline V gene sequence: CDR1 SEHNR, CDR2 FQNEAQ (reference sequence). The CDR3 loop reads CASSLGGPNTGELFF.

The chain has TRBV14 and TRBJ2-2; the TCRdb D gene call, TRBD1, has no DNA to confirm it. Germline assignment: CDR1 SGHDN and CDR2 FVKESK. This CDR3 spans 15 amino acids. Here the CDR3 reads CASSQDEGGTGELFF.